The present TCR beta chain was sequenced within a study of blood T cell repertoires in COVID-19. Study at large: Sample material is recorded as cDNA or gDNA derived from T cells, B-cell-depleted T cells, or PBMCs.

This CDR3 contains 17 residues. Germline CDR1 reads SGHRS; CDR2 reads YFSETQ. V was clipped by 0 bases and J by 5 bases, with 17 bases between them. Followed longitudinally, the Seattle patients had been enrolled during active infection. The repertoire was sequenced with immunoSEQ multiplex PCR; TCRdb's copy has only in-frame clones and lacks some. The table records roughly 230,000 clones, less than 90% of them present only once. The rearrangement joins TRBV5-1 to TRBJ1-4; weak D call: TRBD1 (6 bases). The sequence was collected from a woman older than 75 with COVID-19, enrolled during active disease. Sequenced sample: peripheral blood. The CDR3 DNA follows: TGCGCCAGCAGCTTGGGATTCCGGGACACCTCAAATGAAAAACTGTTTTTT. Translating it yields CASSLGFRDTSNEKLFF.